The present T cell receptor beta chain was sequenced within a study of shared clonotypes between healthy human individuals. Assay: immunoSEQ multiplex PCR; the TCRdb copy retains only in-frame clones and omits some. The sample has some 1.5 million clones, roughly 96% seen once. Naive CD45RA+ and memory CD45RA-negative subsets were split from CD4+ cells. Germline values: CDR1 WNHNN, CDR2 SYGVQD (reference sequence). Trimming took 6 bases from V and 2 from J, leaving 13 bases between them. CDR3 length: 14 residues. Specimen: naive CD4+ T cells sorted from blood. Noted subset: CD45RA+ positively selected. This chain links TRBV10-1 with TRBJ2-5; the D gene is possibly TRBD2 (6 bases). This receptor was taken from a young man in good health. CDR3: CASSPGGFQETQYF. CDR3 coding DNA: TGCGCCAGCAGCCCTGGGGGGTTTCAAGAGACCCAGTACTTC.